The 4 T cell receptor beta chains presented below share a single source sample, sequenced in a study of tumor-infiltrating lymphocytes in primary liver carcinoma. TCR beta cDNA was reverse-transcribed from 450 to 500 ng of total RNA. The reaction used a constant-region primer and ProtoScript II reverse transcriptase. Library construction for TCR beta comprised three nested multiplex PCR rounds performed with slightly modified ARM-PCR. A C-beta reverse primer was combined with TRBV1-TRBV30 forward primers in the first two PCR rounds, and each round had 9 to 10 cycles. MiXCR, run by TCRdb on the multiplex PCR reads, gives a single entry per CDR3 protein. The data show about 200,000 distinct CDR3 sequences, about 65% seen once. Germline DNA was also extracted, and blood RNA was taken from unsorted whole blood. What was sequenced was peripheral blood. The source of these receptors is a woman in her sixties with primary liver carcinoma and hepatitis B virus infection.

For this clonotype: Germline and junction disagree at one end, which may indicate a read error. The rearrangement uses TRBV4-2 and TRBJ1-6; D not resolved. The germline V gene encodes CDR1 LGHNA and CDR2 YNFKEQ. The CDR3 contains 15 residues. Here the CDR3 DNA reads TGTACCAGCAGCCAAACAGCGATTAGAAATTCACCCTTCCACTTT. Translating it yields CTSSQTAIRNSPFHF.

This chain joins TRBV11-2 and TRBJ2-1; 8 bases fit TRBD2. The ends lost 4 bases at V and 13 bases at J; junction bases unmatched: 15. The CDR3 covers 15 residues. The germline CDR1 and CDR2 sequences are SGHAT and FQNNGV. The CDR3 nucleotides are TGTGCCAGCAGCTCCTGGACTAGCTGGGATTTTGAACAGTTCTTC. The encoded protein is CASSSWTSWDFEQFF.

This clonotype was observed at least ten times. The chain links TRBV7-8 to TRBJ2-5, with 7 positions matching TRBD2. Trimming cost V 4 bases and J 3 bases; bases outside gene matches: 2. The germline gives CDR1 SGHVS, CDR2 FQNEAQ. This CDR3 region has 13 residues. The CDR3, as DNA: TGTGCCAGCAGCTGGGGGAGGGAAGAGACCCAGTACTTC. Translating it yields CASSWGREETQYF.

For this clonotype: An end of the junction differs from the germline gene, which may be a read error. The V call is TRBV11-3, the J call TRBJ2-7; no clear D. Germline V lookup: CDR1 SGHNT, CDR2 YENEEA. The CDR3 runs 13 residues. The CDR3 is CASSLRCFYEQYF. As DNA, the CDR3 is TGCGCCAGCAGCTTAAGGTGTTTCTACGAGCAGTACTTC. Based on the CDR3 plus reference TRBV11-3 and TRBJ2-7, the full variable domain is EAGVVQSPRYKIIEKKQPVAFWCNPISGHNTLYWYLQNLGQGPELLIRYENEEAVDDSQLPKDRFSAERLKGVDSTLKIQPAELGDSAVYLCASSLRCFYEQYFGPGTRLTVT.